This T cell receptor (beta chain) stems from a study of shared clonotypes between healthy human individuals. General study findings and limits: Genetic and exposure-history diversity was limited by the few donors.

DNA at around 210 ng, 25,000 to 35,000 T cell genomes, went into sorted-subset replicate PCRs. Source study methods: ImmunoSEQ output lacked quality scores and full-length reads, limiting matched filtering. Profiled with immunoSEQ multiplex PCR; TCRdb holds only in-frame clones, not every one. From that table come the V and J calls and clone size; the DNA was used to work out D and trimming. Among about 2.4 million clones listed, over 85% were seen once. Notes on this clone: Its antigen remains unidentified. Other nucleotide sequences in the sample specify the same CDR3.

This CDR3 comprises 13 residues. Trimming removed 0 bases at V and 7 bases at J, with 6 bases between. The germline V gene has CDR1 SEHNR and CDR2 FQNEAQ (reference sequence). The clonotype was recovered from a man between 18 and 29 years old in good health. Some clones in this sample may be carry-over from other donors' samples. The material sequenced was naive CD4+ T cells from PBMCs. Subset: CD45RA+ positively selected. This chain joins TRBV7-9 and TRBJ1-4; tentative D call: TRBD1 (5 bases). The CDR3 region has the DNA TGTGCCAGCAGCTTAGCGCAGGGTGAAAAACTGTTTTTT. It encodes CASSLAQGEKLFF.